This TCR beta chain is from a study of T-cell memory formation after mild COVID-19. The overall study: TCR clusters were largely donor specific.

Germline CDR1 DFQATT, CDR2 SNEGSKA (reference sequence). Trimming at V came to 6 bases and at J to 0 bases, leaving 9 bases not matched to a gene. The CDR3 extends over 15 amino acids. This clonotype has just a few counts. Its antigen is still unknown. Study-wide points: CD4+ contracting clones lay mainly in CM and EM, CD8+ ones in EMRA. The authors did not confirm SARS-CoV-2 specificity of second-wave clones peaking day 37.

TCRdb analysed the 5' RACE reads with MiXCR anew, one entry per CDR3 protein. The sample lists about 400,000 distinct CDR3 sequences, approximately 19% occurring once. The chain joins TRBV20-1 to TRBJ2-3, with 7 positions matching TRBD1. The material sequenced was PBMCs or a T cell subset sorted from them (not recorded which). This receptor was taken from a young man who had mild COVID-19 (a few samples of this study predate the infection). Cell type and time point are not known. DNA of the CDR3: TGCAGTGCGTGGACAGGAACCACTAGCACAGATACGCAGTATTTT. Its protein is CSAWTGTTSTDTQYF.